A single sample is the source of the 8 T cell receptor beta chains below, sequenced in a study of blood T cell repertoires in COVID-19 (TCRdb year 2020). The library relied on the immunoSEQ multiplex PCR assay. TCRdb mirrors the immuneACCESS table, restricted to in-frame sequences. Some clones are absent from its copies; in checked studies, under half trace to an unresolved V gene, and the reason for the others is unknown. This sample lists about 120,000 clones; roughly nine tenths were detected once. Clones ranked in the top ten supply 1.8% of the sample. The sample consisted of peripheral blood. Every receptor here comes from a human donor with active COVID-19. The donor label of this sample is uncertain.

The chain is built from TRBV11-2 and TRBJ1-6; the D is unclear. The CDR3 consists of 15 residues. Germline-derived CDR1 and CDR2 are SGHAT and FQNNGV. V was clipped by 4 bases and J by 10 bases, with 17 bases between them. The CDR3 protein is CASSSPVGVESPLHF. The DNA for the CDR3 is TGTGCCAGCAGCTCCCCGGTCGGGGTTGAATCACCCCTCCACTTT.

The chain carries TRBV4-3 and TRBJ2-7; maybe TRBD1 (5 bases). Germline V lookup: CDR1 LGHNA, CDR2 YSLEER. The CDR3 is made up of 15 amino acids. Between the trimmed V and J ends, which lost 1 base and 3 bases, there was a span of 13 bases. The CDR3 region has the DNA TGCGCCAGCAGCCAAGGTAGCAGGGATCACTACGAGCAGTACTTC. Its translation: CASSQGSRDHYEQYF.

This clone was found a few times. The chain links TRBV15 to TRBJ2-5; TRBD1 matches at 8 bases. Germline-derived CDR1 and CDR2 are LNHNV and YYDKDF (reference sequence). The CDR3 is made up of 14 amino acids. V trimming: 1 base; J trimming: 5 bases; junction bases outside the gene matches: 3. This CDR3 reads CATSRGTGIETQYF. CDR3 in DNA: TGTGCCACCAGCAGAGGGACAGGGATCGAGACCCAGTACTTC. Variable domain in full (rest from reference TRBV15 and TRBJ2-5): DAMVIQNPRYQVTQFGKPVTLSCSQTLNHNVMYWYQQKSSQAPKLLFHYYDKDFNNEADTPDNFQSRRPNTSFCFLDIRSPGLGDTAMYLCATSRGTGIETQYFGPGTRLLVL.

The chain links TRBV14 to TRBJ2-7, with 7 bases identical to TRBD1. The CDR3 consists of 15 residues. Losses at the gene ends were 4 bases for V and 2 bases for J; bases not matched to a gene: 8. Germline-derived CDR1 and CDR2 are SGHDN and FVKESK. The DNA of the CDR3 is TGTGCCAGCAGCCGCACAGGGGCTCCGGCCTACGAGCAGTACTTC. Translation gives CASSRTGAPAYEQYF.

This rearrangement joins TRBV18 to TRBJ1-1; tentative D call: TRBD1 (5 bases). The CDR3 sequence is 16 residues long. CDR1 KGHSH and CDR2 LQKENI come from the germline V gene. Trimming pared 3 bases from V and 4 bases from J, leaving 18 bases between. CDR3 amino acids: CASSPLDSSRSTEAFF. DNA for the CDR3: TGTGCCAGCTCACCGCTTGACAGTAGTCGCTCCACTGAAGCTTTCTTT.

CDR3 sequence (DNA): TGTGCCAGCAGTTTCAGACTAGCGGGGTTGAAAGATACGCAGTATTTT. Residues: CASSFRLAGLKDTQYF. The genes are TRBV27 and TRBJ2-3, with 11 bases identical to TRBD2. The CDR3 spans 16 residues. The germline V gene encodes CDR1 MNHEY and CDR2 SMNVEV (reference sequence). Germline trimming cut 3 bases from V and 5 bases from J; bases unmatched to any gene: 7.

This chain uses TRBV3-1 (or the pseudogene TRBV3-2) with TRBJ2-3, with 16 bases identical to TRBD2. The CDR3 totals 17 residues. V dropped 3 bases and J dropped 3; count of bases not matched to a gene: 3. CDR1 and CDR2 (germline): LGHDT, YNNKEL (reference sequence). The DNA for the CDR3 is TGTGCCAGCAGCCACGGGACTAGCGGGGGGGCGACAGATACGCAGTATTTT. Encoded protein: CASSHGTSGGATDTQYF.

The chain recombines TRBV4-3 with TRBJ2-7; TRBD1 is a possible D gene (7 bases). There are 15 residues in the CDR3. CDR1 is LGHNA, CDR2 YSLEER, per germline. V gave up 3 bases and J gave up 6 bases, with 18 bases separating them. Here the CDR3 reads CASSQDYRDSIEQYF. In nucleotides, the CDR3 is TGCGCCAGCAGCCAGGACTATAGGGACAGCATCGAGCAGTACTTC.